What follows are 25 T cell receptor beta chains derived from one specimen sequenced in a study of cytomegalovirus exposure and HLA in healthy donors. The study ran its PCR with 60 Vbeta and 13 Jbeta primers. Produced via immunoSEQ multiplex PCR; TCRdb's table is partial and in-frame only. The sample has approximately 61,000 clones, 55% to 80% seen once. The sequencing sample was made of PBMCs. The receptors shown here come from a woman in her 50s in good health and CMV-seronegative.

The gene calls are TRBV7-2 and TRBJ2-7, with 10 bases that match TRBD2. In germline, CDR1 is SGHTA, CDR2 FQGNSA. Trimming cost V 5 bases and J 3 bases; bases outside gene matches: 7. The length of the CDR3 is 15 residues. The DNA for the CDR3 is TGTGCCAGCAGCATCGGCGCTAGCGGGAGCTACGAGCAGTACTTC. It is translated as CASSIGASGSYEQYF.

The chain recombines TRBV27 with TRBJ1-4, with TRBD1 identical over 12 bases. The CDR3 length is 16 residues. Per germline, CDR1 MNHEY and CDR2 SMNVEV (reference sequence). V dropped 0 bases and J dropped 8; count of bases not matched to a gene: 4. The CDR3 here is CASSLSPGQGAEKLFF. Written as DNA, the CDR3 is TGTGCCAGCAGTTTATCCCCGGGACAGGGGGCGGAAAAACTGTTTTTT.

This rearrangement joins TRBV9 to TRBJ1-2; 7 bases are shared with TRBD1. The junction had 7 bases not matched to a gene; V was cut back by 6 bases and J by 2 bases. The CDR3 spans 14 residues. CDR1 SGDLS and CDR2 YYNGEE come from the germline V gene. The CDR3 coding sequence is TGTGCCAGCACCCAGGGGGGCCGAAACTATGGCTACACCTTC. Its translation: CASTQGGRNYGYTF.

The sample holds a few counts of this clone. The V call is TRBV4-3, the J call TRBJ2-6, with a possible D match to TRBD2 (5 bases). From germline, CDR1 is LGHNA and CDR2 YSLEER. The ends were cut back, 0 bases at V and 8 bases at J, with 8 bases in the middle. The CDR3 is 14 residues long. DNA for the CDR3: TGCGCCAGCAGCCAAGATAGGACTTCCAACGTCCTGACTTTC. Translation gives CASSQDRTSNVLTF.

At least ten counts were recorded for this clone. This chain uses TRBV7-2 with TRBJ2-7; TRBD2 aligns across 8 bases. J was trimmed by 0 bases and V by 1 base; bases with no gene match: 5. Germline V CDR1 and CDR2: SGHTA, FQGNSA. The CDR3 has 16 amino acids. In nucleotides, the CDR3 is TGTGCCAGCAGCTTAGGGGCTGGGACTAGCTCCTACGAGCAGTACTTC. Translation gives CASSLGAGTSSYEQYF.

The rearrangement joins TRBV10-3 to TRBJ2-7; perhaps TRBD2 as D (6 bases). V lost 6 bases to trimming and J lost 0 bases, with 15 bases between them. Germline assignment: CDR1 ENHRY and CDR2 SYGVKD. This CDR3 is 15 amino acids long. In DNA form, the CDR3 reads TGTGCCATCAGGGCACGGGGGTTAGACTCCTACGAGCAGTACTTC. This codes for CAIRARGLDSYEQYF.

The CDR3 nucleotides are TGTGCCAGCAGTTTATTAGGGACACCGGGGGAGCAGTACTTC. Residues: CASSLLGTPGEQYF. The chain couples TRBV27 to TRBJ2-7; possibly TRBD1 for D (6 bases). The CDR3 length is 14 residues. CDR1 and CDR2 from the germline V gene are MNHEY and SMNVEV (reference sequence). The ends were cut back, 1 base at V and 7 bases at J, with 14 bases in the middle.

CDR3 nucleotides: TGTGCCAGCAGTTTCCCCGCTAGCCGGGAGACCCAGTACTTC. This encodes CASSFPASRETQYF. The rearrangement links TRBV6-6 to TRBJ2-5, with D possibly being TRBD2 (5 bases). The germline gives CDR1 MNHNY, CDR2 SVGAGI (reference sequence). This CDR3 contains 14 residues. V lost 4 bases and J 5 bases, leaving 14 bases between the germline ends.

Concerning this clone itself: At the DNA level, this CDR3 is encoded by other sequences in the same sample as well. The rearrangement joins TRBV9 to TRBJ1-1; 7 positions match TRBD1. V gave up 1 base and J gave up 2 bases; unmatched junction bases: 2. The CDR3 runs 14 residues. Germline V lookup: CDR1 SGDLS, CDR2 YYNGEE. CDR3 sequence reads: CASSVTGANTEAFF. Here the CDR3 DNA reads TGTGCCAGCAGCGTAACAGGGGCAAACACTGAAGCTTTCTTT.

The chain combines TRBV5-1 with TRBJ2-3; 7 bases fit TRBD1. This CDR3 region has 14 residues. The germline V gene has CDR1 SGHRS and CDR2 YFSETQ. The J segment lost 1 base and the V segment lost 5 bases, leaving 4 bases of the junction unmatched. CDR3: CASRRQGGTDTQYF. CDR3 in DNA: TGCGCCAGCAGGAGACAGGGAGGCACAGATACGCAGTATTTT.

The chain links TRBV7-6 to TRBJ1-1; D is perhaps TRBD1 (5 bases). V was cut by 1 base and J by 8 bases, with 17 bases left in between. Germline assignment: CDR1 SGHVS and CDR2 FNYEAQ. CDR3 length equals 15 residues. The CDR3 DNA reads as TGTGCCAGCAGCTTAGTTGGCGAGGGGAGGGAGGAAGCTTTCTTT. Its protein is CASSLVGEGREEAFF.

Only a few counts were recorded for this clone. The chain joins TRBV7-6 to TRBJ1-2; 8 bases match TRBD1. Germline trimming cut 0 bases from V and 5 bases from J; bases unmatched to any gene: 5. CDR1 and CDR2 from the germline V gene are SGHVS and FNYEAQ. This CDR3 is 15 amino acids long. As DNA, the CDR3 is TGTGCCAGCAGCTTAGCCGAGACAGGGGCGTATGGCTACACCTTC. It encodes CASSLAETGAYGYTF.

The rearrangement links TRBV6-5 to TRBJ2-1, with 8 bases lining up with TRBD2. Germline CDR1 is MNHEY and CDR2 is SVGAGI. The trim removed 4 bases at V and 3 bases at J, leaving 8 bases unmatched. The CDR3 totals 16 residues. The DNA for the CDR3 is TGTGCCAGCAGTTCGAAGAGCGGGAGAGACTACAATGAGCAGTTCTTC. It is translated as CASSSKSGRDYNEQFF.

CDR3 residues: CSVHTGGVGYEQYF. DNA of the CDR3: TGCAGCGTACATACAGGGGGCGTAGGATACGAGCAGTACTTC. This chain uses TRBV29-1 with TRBJ2-7; 9 bases match TRBD1. Germline V CDR1 and CDR2: SQVTM, ANQGSEA. With 6 bases clipped from V and 4 bases from J, the junction kept 10 bases outside the gene matches. The CDR3 length is 14 residues.

The chain combines TRBV28 with TRBJ1-5; tentatively, D is TRBD1 (6 bases). Germline values: CDR1 MDHEN, CDR2 SYDVKM. V lost 3 bases and J 0 bases, leaving 6 bases between the germline ends. This CDR3 is built from 14 residues. The CDR3 coding sequence is TGTGCCAGCAGTTTGGGACATAGCAATCAGCCCCAGCATTTT. Protein: CASSLGHSNQPQHF.

This chain uses TRBV18 with TRBJ2-1; TRBD2 aligns across 8 bases. CDR3 size: 15 residues. J lost 7 bases, V lost 0 bases, and 5 bases had no gene match. Germline CDR1 reads KGHSH; CDR2 reads LQKENI. The CDR3, as DNA: TGTGCCAGCTCACCACCAAGCGGGAGAAGGAATGAGCAGTTCTTC. This gives the protein CASSPPSGRRNEQFF.

In its sample, this clone was seen once. The chain links TRBV28 to TRBJ1-3; 11 nucleotides line up with TRBD1. Germline lookup yields CDR1 MDHEN and CDR2 SYDVKM. Unmatched junction bases numbered 14, after V lost 4 bases and J lost 3 bases. The CDR3 consists of 19 residues. The CDR3 region is CASSSPGQGGAGYGNTIYF. In nucleotides, the CDR3 is TGTGCCAGCAGTTCTCCGGGACAGGGGGGGGCCGGTTATGGAAACACCATATATTTT. The entire variable domain, with the rest obtained from reference TRBV28 and TRBJ1-3, is as follows: DVKVTQSSRYLVKRTGEKVFLECVQDMDHENMFWYRQDPGLGLRLIYFSYDVKMKEKGDIPEGYSVSREKKERFSLILESASTNQTSMYLCASSSPGQGGAGYGNTIYFGEGSWLTVV.

This clone has just one count. The J gene is TRBJ1-1, the V gene TRBV4-1; 7 bases are shared with TRBD1. The CDR3 runs to 17 residues. V trimming: 1 base; J trimming: 2 bases; junction bases outside the gene matches: 10. Germline values: CDR1 MGHRA, CDR2 YSYEKL. The CDR3 nucleotides are TGCGCCAGCAGCCAAGTAGGGGGCGCATGGAAAAACACTGAAGCTTTCTTT. It translates to CASSQVGGAWKNTEAFF.

The CDR3 reads CASRTRRGENQPQHF. CDR3 bases: TGTGCCAGCCGTACTCGTCGGGGAGAAAATCAGCCCCAGCATTTT. The chain recombines TRBV6-5 with TRBJ1-5, with D unclear. Germline CDR1 MNHEY, CDR2 SVGAGI. This CDR3 is built from 15 residues. V gave up 8 bases and J gave up 4 bases, with 18 bases separating them.

This clone was observed a few times. The CDR3 nucleotides read TGTGCCAGCAGTTTGGACAGATACACCGGGGAGCTGTTTTTT. It translates to CASSLDRYTGELFF. J is TRBJ2-2 and V is TRBV27, with D possibly matching TRBD1 (6 bases). CDR3 length: 14 amino acids. Germline V gene lookup returns CDR1 MNHEY and CDR2 SMNVEV (reference sequence). The V gene lost 3 bases and the J gene lost 3 bases, with 8 bases spanning the gap.

This clone showed up just once. V gene TRBV13 combines with J gene TRBJ2-5; 7 nucleotides match TRBD2. The J call is in doubt because the DNA end fits TRBJ2-7 better. This CDR3 has 16 residues. The germline CDR1 and CDR2 sequences are PRHDT and FYEKMQ (reference sequence). The CDR3, as DNA: TGTGCCAGCAGCCCACTGACGGGAGGCCTCCCCTACGAGCAGTACTTC. This encodes CASSPLTGGLPYEQYF.

The chain employs TRBV12-5 and TRBJ2-1, with D possibly matching TRBD2 (6 bases). The CDR3 is 18 residues long. The germline gives CDR1 LGHNT, CDR2 FRNRAP. The germline V and J ends were trimmed by 5 bases and 4 bases, with 24 bases remaining between them. CDR3 residues: CASGPLSAGRRFYNEQFF. In nucleotides, the CDR3 is TGTGCTAGTGGTCCACTCAGCGCGGGACGCCGCTTTTACAATGAGCAGTTCTTC. Full variable domain (missing parts from reference TRBV12-5 and TRBJ2-1): DARVTQTPRHKVTEMGQEVTMRCQPILGHNTVFWYRQTMMQGLELLAYFRNRAPLDDSGMPKDRFSAEMPDATLATLKIQPSEPRDSAVYFCASGPLSAGRRFYNEQFFGPGTRLTVL.

This clone was detected only a few times. J is TRBJ2-1 and V is TRBV29-1; D call uncertain. This CDR3 contains 16 residues. V gave up 4 bases and J gave up 3 bases, with 19 bases separating them. The germline CDR1 and CDR2 sequences are SQVTM and ANQGSEA. The CDR3 region is CSVVPAPRSLYNEQFF. In nucleotides, the CDR3 is TGCAGCGTTGTGCCCGCCCCCCGGTCACTCTACAATGAGCAGTTCTTC.

CDR3 coding DNA: TGTGCCAGCAGTGGCACAGTAACGTCCTACGAGCAGTACTTC. Translated: CASSGTVTSYEQYF. The genes are TRBV6-5 and TRBJ2-7; D is unresolved. The CDR3 has 14 amino acids. Germline V gives CDR1 MNHEY, CDR2 SVGAGI. Trimming cost V 5 bases and J 1 base, with 12 bases left between them.

This chain uses TRBV30 with TRBJ2-7; maybe TRBD2 (6 bases). CDR1 is GTSNPN and CDR2 is SVGIG in the germline V gene (reference sequence). The CDR3 runs to 13 residues. Between the trimmed V and J ends, which lost 3 bases and 0 bases, there was a span of 9 bases. The CDR3 DNA reads as TGTGCCTGGAGGTTGACTAGCTCCTACGAGCAGTACTTC. Encoded protein: CAWRLTSSYEQYF.